This entry lists 15 T cell receptor beta chains sequenced from one sample in a study of Ad26.COV2.S vaccination and SARS-CoV-2 variants. The assay was immunoSEQ multiplex PCR, and TCRdb's table has in-frame clones only and misses some. Of fewer than 500,000 clones in the sample, 89% were seen once. The treatment denotes: around 19 received Ad26.COV2.S at low or high dose, single or two shots; several received placebo; per-sample allocation not given. After the first vaccine or placebo injection, samples were drawn on day 63. Sequenced material: peripheral blood, taken in a trial of Ad26.COV2.S vaccine versus placebo. The receptors shown here come from a person aged 18-65 years who received the Ad26.COV2.S COVID-19 vaccine or a placebo.

Regarding this clone: The junction and the germline gene differ at one end; a read error may be behind it. The chain combines TRBV3-1 (or the pseudogene TRBV3-2) with TRBJ2-7; 9 bases are a match to TRBD2. The CDR3 is 13 residues long. CDR1 is LGHDT and CDR2 is YNNKEL in the germline V gene (reference sequence). The CDR3 bases are TGTGCCAGCAGCCATAGCGGGGGAGAAACACAACGCTTC. Translated: CASSHSGGETQRF.

This rearrangement joins TRBV2 to TRBJ1-2; D is possibly TRBD1 (6 bases). The CDR3 is 13 amino acids. Germline assignment: CDR1 SNHLY and CDR2 FYNNEI. V lost 6 bases and J 7 bases, leaving 15 bases between the germline ends. CDR3 protein: CASSPRGVGGYTF. In DNA form, the CDR3 reads TGTGCCAGCAGCCCGAGGGGGGTAGGTGGCTACACCTTC.

The chain uses TRBV5-1 and TRBJ1-2; D unresolved. In germline, CDR1 is SGHRS, CDR2 YFSETQ. There are 13 residues in the CDR3. Trimming removed 0 bases at V and 8 bases at J, with 11 bases between. DNA for the CDR3: TGCGCCAGCAGCTTGGCCCCAGCTCTAGGCTACACCTTC. It translates to CASSLAPALGYTF.

The chain combines TRBV4-3 with TRBJ2-3, with D hard to call. CDR3 length: 14 residues. The germline CDR1 and CDR2 sequences are LGHNA and YSLEER. The V and J ends lost 0 bases and 6 bases respectively, with 10 bases between them. CDR3 nucleotides: TGCGCCAGCAGCCAAGACTCGGCCCGGGATACGCAGTATTTT. Translating gives CASSQDSARDTQYF.

V is TRBV7-2 and J is TRBJ1-1; TRBD1 is a possible D gene (5 bases). V was clipped by 5 bases and J by 5 bases, with 12 bases between them. The CDR3 contains 13 residues. Germline loops: CDR1 SGHTA, CDR2 FQGNSA. The CDR3 sequence: CASSTTEGTEAFF. CDR3 coding DNA: TGTGCCAGCAGCACGACAGAAGGGACTGAAGCTTTCTTT.

This clone was detected once. This sequence joins TRBV5-6 and TRBJ2-1; D is ambiguous. Trimming cost V 3 bases and J 8 bases, with 18 bases left between them. Germline V gene data show CDR1 as SGHDT and CDR2 as YYEEEE. This CDR3 is 15 amino acids long. The CDR3 protein is CASSSVGWQRYEQFF. CDR3 sequence (DNA): TGTGCCAGCAGCTCGGTGGGATGGCAGCGATATGAGCAGTTCTTC.

This clone was seen more than once but under ten times. The CDR3 protein is CASKRLRRATDTQYF. The CDR3 DNA reads TGTGCCAGCAAGAGGTTAAGGCGGGCAACAGATACGCAGTATTTT. The rearrangement links TRBV7-2 to TRBJ2-3; TRBD2 is a possible D gene (5 bases). Germline assignment: CDR1 SGHTA and CDR2 FQGNSA. This CDR3 has 15 residues. With 7 bases removed from V and 3 bases from J, the gap between germline ends came to 17 bases.

The chain combines TRBV9 with TRBJ2-3, with a tentative D call TRBD1 (5 bases). The V gene's germline CDR1 is SGDLS and CDR2 YYNGEE. This CDR3 is built from 13 residues. With 0 bases removed from V and 5 bases from J, the gap between germline ends came to 7 bases. CDR3 residues: CASSVAGIDTQYF. CDR3 DNA sequence: TGTGCCAGCAGCGTAGCAGGGATAGATACGCAGTATTTT.

As DNA, the CDR3 is TGCGCCAGCAACAGACAGATAACAGATACGCAGTATTTT. The encoded protein is CASNRQITDTQYF. The chain combines TRBV5-1 with TRBJ2-3; a weak D match, TRBD1 (5 bases). The CDR3 covers 13 residues. The germline CDR1 and CDR2 sequences are SGHRS and YFSETQ. V gave up 6 bases and J gave up 3 bases, with 11 bases separating them.

This chain connects TRBV4-2 to TRBJ1-5; D gene uncertain. The CDR3 has 14 residues. CDR1 LGHNA and CDR2 YNFKEQ come from the germline V gene. V lost 3 bases and J lost 4, with 10 bases in between. The chain's CDR3 is CASSHSYGNQPQHF. CDR3 coding DNA: TGTGCCAGCAGCCACAGTTACGGAAATCAGCCCCAGCATTTT.

The rearrangement links TRBV4-2 to TRBJ2-3, with TRBD2 matching over 16 bases. There are 18 residues in the CDR3. After removal of 4 bases from V and 8 bases from J, the junction contained 12 bases not matched to a gene. The V gene's germline CDR1 is LGHNA and CDR2 YNFKEQ. The CDR3 region is CASSRTPGLAGGPGTQYF. DNA of the CDR3: TGTGCCAGCAGCCGGACACCGGGACTAGCGGGGGGGCCAGGTACGCAGTATTTT.

V and J are TRBV12-5 and TRBJ1-5; no reliable D call. Germline V gene lookup returns CDR1 LGHNT and CDR2 FRNRAP. V shed 3 bases and J shed 2 bases, with 2 bases lying between them. This CDR3 spans 12 amino acids. The CDR3 reads CASGFGNQPQHF. Written as DNA, the CDR3 is TGTGCTAGTGGTTTCGGCAATCAGCCCCAGCATTTT. The full variable domain, its missing parts supplied by reference TRBV12-5 and TRBJ1-5, is DARVTQTPRHKVTEMGQEVTMRCQPILGHNTVFWYRQTMMQGLELLAYFRNRAPLDDSGMPKDRFSAEMPDATLATLKIQPSEPRDSAVYFCASGFGNQPQHFGDGTRLSIL.

The genes are TRBV5-1 and TRBJ1-1, with D perhaps TRBD1 (5 bases). Germline CDR1 reads SGHRS; CDR2 reads YFSETQ. The ends were cut back, 4 bases at V and 1 base at J, with 11 bases in the middle. The CDR3 totals 14 residues. The CDR3 nucleotides read TGCGCCAGCAGCACCGGGACTGGGAACACTGAAGCTTTCTTT. Translating it yields CASSTGTGNTEAFF. Looking up the rest from reference TRBV5-1 and TRBJ1-1 gives the full variable domain: KAGVTQTPRYLIKTRGQQVTLSCSPISGHRSVSWYQQTPGQGLQFLFEYFSETQRNKGNFPGRFSGRQFSNSRSEMNVSTLELGDSALYLCASSTGTGNTEAFFGQGTRLTVV.

The chain joins TRBV3-1 (or the pseudogene TRBV3-2) to TRBJ2-3; 9 bases align to TRBD2. Germline lookup yields CDR1 LGHDT and CDR2 YNNKEL (reference sequence). V lost 4 bases, J lost 9 bases, and 5 bases stayed unmatched. The CDR3 totals 13 residues. CDR3 amino acids: CASSPEAGGTQYF. CDR3 in DNA: TGTGCCAGCAGCCCAGAAGCGGGAGGAACGCAGTATTTT.

The gene calls are TRBV18 and TRBJ2-7, with D possibly matching TRBD2 (5 bases). CDR3 length: 13 amino acids. V lost 3 bases, J lost 3 bases, and 9 bases lay in between. The germline V gene has CDR1 KGHSH and CDR2 LQKENI. The CDR3 DNA reads as TGTGCCAGCTCACCTGGACTCCGCTACGAGCAGTACGTC. Its translation: CASSPGLRYEQYV.